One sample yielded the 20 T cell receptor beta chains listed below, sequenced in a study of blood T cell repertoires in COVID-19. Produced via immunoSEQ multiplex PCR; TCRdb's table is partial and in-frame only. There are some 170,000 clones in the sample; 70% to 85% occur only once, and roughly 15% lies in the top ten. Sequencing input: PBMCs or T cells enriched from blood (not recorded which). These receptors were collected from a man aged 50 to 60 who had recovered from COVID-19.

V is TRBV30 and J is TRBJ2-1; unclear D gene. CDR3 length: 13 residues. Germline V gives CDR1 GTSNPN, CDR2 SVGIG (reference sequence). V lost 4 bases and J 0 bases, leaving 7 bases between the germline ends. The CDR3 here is CAWKYYSYNEQFF. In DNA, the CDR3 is TGTGCCTGGAAATACTACTCCTACAATGAGCAGTTCTTC.

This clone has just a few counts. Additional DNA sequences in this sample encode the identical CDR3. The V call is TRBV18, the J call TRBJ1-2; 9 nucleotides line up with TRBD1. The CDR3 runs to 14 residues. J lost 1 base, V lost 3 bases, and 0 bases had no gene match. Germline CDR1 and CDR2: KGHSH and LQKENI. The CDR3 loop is CASSPGQGNYGYTF. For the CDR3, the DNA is TGTGCCAGCTCACCGGGACAGGGTAACTATGGCTACACCTTC.

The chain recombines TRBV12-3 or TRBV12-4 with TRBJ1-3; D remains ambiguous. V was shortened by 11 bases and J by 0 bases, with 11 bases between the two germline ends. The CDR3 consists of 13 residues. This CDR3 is CAARPASGNTIYF. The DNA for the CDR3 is TGTGCCGCGCGGCCAGCCTCTGGAAACACCATATATTTT.

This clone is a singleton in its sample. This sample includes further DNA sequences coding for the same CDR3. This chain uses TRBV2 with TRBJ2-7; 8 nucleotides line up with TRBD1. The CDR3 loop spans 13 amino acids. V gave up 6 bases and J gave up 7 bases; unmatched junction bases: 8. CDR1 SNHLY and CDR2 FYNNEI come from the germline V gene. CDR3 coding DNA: TGTGCCAGCAGCTTCGACAGGGGACTTGAGCAGTACTTC. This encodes CASSFDRGLEQYF.

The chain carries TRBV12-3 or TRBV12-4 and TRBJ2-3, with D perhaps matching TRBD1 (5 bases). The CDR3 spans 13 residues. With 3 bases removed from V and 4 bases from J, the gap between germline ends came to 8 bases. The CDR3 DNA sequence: TGTGCCAGCAGTTTCGGACAAGCAGATACGCAGTATTTT. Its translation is CASSFGQADTQYF.

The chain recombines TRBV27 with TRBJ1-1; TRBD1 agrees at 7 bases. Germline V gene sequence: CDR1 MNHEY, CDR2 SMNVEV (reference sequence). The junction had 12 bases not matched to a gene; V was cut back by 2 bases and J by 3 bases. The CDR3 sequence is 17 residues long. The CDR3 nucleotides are TGTGCCAGCAGTTTACCAACAGGGGACGCTGGAGACACTGAAGCTTTCTTT. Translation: CASSLPTGDAGDTEAFF.

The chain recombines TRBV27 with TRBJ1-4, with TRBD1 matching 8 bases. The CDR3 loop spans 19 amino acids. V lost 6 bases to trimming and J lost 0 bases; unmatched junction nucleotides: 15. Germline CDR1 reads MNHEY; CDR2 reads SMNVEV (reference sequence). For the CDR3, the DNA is TGTGCCAGCAGCCCAATTATATGGACAGGGAGATCAACTAATGAAAAACTGTTTTTT. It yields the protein CASSPIIWTGRSTNEKLFF.

The CDR3 bases are TGTGCCAGTAGCAGGGGTAATTCACCCCTCCACTTT. It yields the protein CASSRGNSPLHF. The chain is built from TRBV19 and TRBJ1-6, with TRBD1 as a possible D gene (6 bases). The CDR3 is 12 amino acids. Germline CDR1 LNHDA, CDR2 SQIVND (reference sequence). V lost 6 bases and J lost 6, with 6 bases in between.

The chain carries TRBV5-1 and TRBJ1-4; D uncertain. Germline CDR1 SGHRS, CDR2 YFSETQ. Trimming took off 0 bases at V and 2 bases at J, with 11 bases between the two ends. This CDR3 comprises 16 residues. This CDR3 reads CASSLALGGTNEKLFF. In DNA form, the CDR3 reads TGCGCCAGCAGCTTGGCCCTCGGAGGTACTAATGAAAAACTGTTTTTT.

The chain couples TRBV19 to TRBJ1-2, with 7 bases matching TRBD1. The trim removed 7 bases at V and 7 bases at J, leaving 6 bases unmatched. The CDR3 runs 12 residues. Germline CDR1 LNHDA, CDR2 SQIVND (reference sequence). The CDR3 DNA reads TGTGCCAGTAATGGAGGGGGCCCTGGCTACACCTTC. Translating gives CASNGGGPGYTF. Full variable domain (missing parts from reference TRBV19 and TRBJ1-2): DGGITQSPKYLFRKEGQNVTLSCEQNLNHDAMYWYRQDPGQGLRLIYYSQIVNDFQKGDIAEGYSVSREKKESFPLTVTSAQKNPTAFYLCASNGGGPGYTFGSGTRLTVV.

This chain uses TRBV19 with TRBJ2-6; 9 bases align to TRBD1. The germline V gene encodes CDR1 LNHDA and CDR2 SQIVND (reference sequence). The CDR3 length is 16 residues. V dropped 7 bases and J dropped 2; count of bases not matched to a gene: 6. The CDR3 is CASIRTGVAGANVLTF. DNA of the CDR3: TGTGCCAGTATTCGGACAGGGGTTGCTGGGGCCAACGTCCTGACTTTC.

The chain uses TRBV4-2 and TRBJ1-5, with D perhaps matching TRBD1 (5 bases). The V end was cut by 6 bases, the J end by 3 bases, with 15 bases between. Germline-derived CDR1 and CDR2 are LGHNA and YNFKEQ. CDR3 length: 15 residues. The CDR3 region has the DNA TGTGCCAGCAGAAGGACAATCGATGCCAATCAGCCCCAGCATTTT. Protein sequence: CASRRTIDANQPQHF.

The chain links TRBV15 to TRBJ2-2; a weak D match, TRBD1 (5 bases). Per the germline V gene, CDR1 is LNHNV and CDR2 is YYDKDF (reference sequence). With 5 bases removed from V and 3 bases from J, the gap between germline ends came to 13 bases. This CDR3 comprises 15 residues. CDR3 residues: CATSPGTGYTGELFF. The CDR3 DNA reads TGTGCCACCAGCCCCGGTACAGGCTACACCGGGGAGCTGTTTTTT.

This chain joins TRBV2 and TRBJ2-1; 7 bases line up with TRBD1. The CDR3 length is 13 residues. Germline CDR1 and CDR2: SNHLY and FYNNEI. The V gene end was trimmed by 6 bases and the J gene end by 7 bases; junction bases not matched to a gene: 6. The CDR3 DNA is TGTGCCAGCAGATTTTACAGGGGAAATGAGCAGTTCTTC. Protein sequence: CASRFYRGNEQFF.

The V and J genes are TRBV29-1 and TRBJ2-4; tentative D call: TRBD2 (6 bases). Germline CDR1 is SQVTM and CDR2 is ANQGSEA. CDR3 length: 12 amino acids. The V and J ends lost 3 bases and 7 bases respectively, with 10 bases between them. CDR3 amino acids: CSVDPGRNIQYF. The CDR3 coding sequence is TGCAGCGTTGACCCGGGGAGGAACATTCAGTACTTC.

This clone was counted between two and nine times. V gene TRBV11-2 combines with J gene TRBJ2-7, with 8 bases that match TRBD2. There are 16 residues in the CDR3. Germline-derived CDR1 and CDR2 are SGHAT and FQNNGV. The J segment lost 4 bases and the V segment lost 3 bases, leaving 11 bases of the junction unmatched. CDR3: CASSFLWRGAWYEQYF. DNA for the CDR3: TGTGCCAGCAGCTTCCTCTGGCGGGGGGCCTGGTACGAGCAGTACTTC.

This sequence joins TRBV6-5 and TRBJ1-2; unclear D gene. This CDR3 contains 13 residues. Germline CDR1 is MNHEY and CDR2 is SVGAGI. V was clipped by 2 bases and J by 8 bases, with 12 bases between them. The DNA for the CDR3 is TGTGCCAGCAGTTACAGAGGGAACCGGGGCTACACCTTC. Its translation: CASSYRGNRGYTF.

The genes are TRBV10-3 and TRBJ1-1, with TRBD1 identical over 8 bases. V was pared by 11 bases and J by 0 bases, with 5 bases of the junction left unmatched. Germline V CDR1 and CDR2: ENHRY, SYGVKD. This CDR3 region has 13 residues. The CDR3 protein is CACDRGLNTEAFF. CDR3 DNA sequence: TGTGCCTGTGACAGGGGATTGAACACTGAAGCTTTCTTT.

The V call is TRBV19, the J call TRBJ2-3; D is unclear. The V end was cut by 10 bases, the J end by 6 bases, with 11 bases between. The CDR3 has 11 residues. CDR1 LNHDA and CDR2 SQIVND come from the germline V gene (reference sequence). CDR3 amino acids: CATKSGDTQYF. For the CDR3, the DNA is TGTGCCACTAAATCCGGGGATACGCAGTATTTT.

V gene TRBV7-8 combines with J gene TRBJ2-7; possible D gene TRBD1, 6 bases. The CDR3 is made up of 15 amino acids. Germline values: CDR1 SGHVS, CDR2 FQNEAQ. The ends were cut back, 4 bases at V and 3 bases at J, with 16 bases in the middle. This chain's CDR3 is CASSSGQNQYYEQYF. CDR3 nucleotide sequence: TGTGCCAGCAGCTCCGGACAGAATCAGTACTACGAGCAGTACTTC.